The 17 T cell receptor beta chains given below trace back to one sample, sequenced in a study of shared clonotypes between healthy human individuals. Data came from immunoSEQ multiplex PCR; TCRdb stores just in-frame clones and leaves some out. The sample lists more than 1.2 million clones, 98% seen once, with 0.36% in the top ten. What was sequenced was naive CD4+ T cells sorted from blood. Subset denoted: CD45RA+ positively selected. The origin of the receptors is a man in his thirties or forties in good health.

The chain carries TRBV10-3 and TRBJ2-1, with TRBD2 identical over 8 bases. Germline V gives CDR1 ENHRY, CDR2 SYGVKD. The V segment lost 7 bases and the J segment 2 bases; nucleotides outside the gene matches: 7. This CDR3 region has 15 residues. CDR3 in DNA: TGTGCCATCAAGGATGGGACTAGGACCTACAATGAGCAGTTCTTC. Its protein product is CAIKDGTRTYNEQFF.

The CDR3 nucleotides are TGCGCCAGCAGCCCATTGCCCGGGACAGCCTACGAGCAGTACTTC. This codes for CASSPLPGTAYEQYF. This chain connects TRBV5-1 to TRBJ2-7, with TRBD1 identical over 7 bases. Germline CDR1 is SGHRS and CDR2 is YFSETQ. Germline trimming cut 4 bases from V and 2 bases from J; bases unmatched to any gene: 9. This CDR3 has 15 residues.

This rearrangement joins TRBV5-1 to TRBJ2-7, with D perhaps matching TRBD1 or TRBD2 (5 bases each). The V end was cut by 0 bases, the J end by 3 bases, with 13 bases between. Looked up from germline, CDR1 is SGHRS and CDR2 is YFSETQ. CDR3 length equals 15 residues. CDR3 nucleotide sequence: TGCGCCAGCAGCTTGGCGTTACTGGGGGACTACGAGCAGTACTTC. This encodes CASSLALLGDYEQYF.

CDR3 nucleotides: TGTGCCAGCAGCTCCAGGGGGCCCGGGGAGCTGTTTTTT. Translating gives CASSSRGPGELFF. V gene TRBV7-6 combines with J gene TRBJ2-2, with 8 bases matching TRBD1. Per the germline V gene, CDR1 is SGHVS and CDR2 is FNYEAQ. V lost 4 bases to trimming and J lost 6 bases; unmatched junction nucleotides: 1. The CDR3 runs 13 residues.

This clone was seen once. The rearrangement uses TRBV27 and TRBJ1-5, with D perhaps matching TRBD1 (6 bases). CDR1 and CDR2 from the germline V gene are MNHEY and SMNVEV (reference sequence). The CDR3 is made up of 15 amino acids. The V and J ends lost 5 bases and 7 bases respectively, with 18 bases between them. In DNA form, the CDR3 reads TGTGCCAGCAGTGGATCAACGGGGGCAAAGCAGCCCCAGCATTTT. Translating gives CASSGSTGAKQPQHF.

The genes are TRBV5-6 and TRBJ1-5; 7 bases map to TRBD1. The V gene's germline CDR1 is SGHDT and CDR2 YYEEEE. V was clipped by 3 bases and J by 7 bases; unmatched bases: 4. The CDR3 length is 13 residues. CDR3 DNA sequence: TGTGCCAGCAGCTCACAGGGGAACCAGCCCCAGCATTTT. Translated: CASSSQGNQPQHF.

The DNA of the CDR3 is TGTGCCAGCAGTGGGGGACTACAAGAGACCCAGTACTTC. Protein sequence: CASSGGLQETQYF. The chain recombines TRBV27 with TRBJ2-5, with 7 bases fitting TRBD2. Looked up from germline, CDR1 is MNHEY and CDR2 is SMNVEV (reference sequence). V trimming: 5 bases; J trimming: 2 bases; junction bases outside the gene matches: 2. CDR3 size: 13 residues.

The V call is TRBV7-2, the J call TRBJ2-7, with D possibly being TRBD2 (6 bases). Trimming left V 4 bases short and J 3 bases short, with 19 bases between. The CDR3 runs to 16 residues. Germline V gene data show CDR1 as SGHTA and CDR2 as FQGNSA. CDR3 coding DNA: TGTGCCAGCAGCTCCCGAACGGGACTGTGGAACTACGAGCAGTACTTC. This sequence encodes CASSSRTGLWNYEQYF.

The gene calls are TRBV5-5 and TRBJ2-1; D is perhaps TRBD2 (6 bases). V was cut by 2 bases and J by 9 bases, with 15 bases left in between. The CDR3 extends over 14 amino acids. CDR1 is SGHKS and CDR2 is YYEKEE in the germline V gene (reference sequence). CDR3 coding DNA: TGTGCCAGCAGCTTTCCCTCGGGAGTGGGTGAGCAGTTCTTC. Protein: CASSFPSGVGEQFF.

V is TRBV7-2 and J is TRBJ2-7, with D unresolved. The CDR3 sequence is 13 residues long. In germline, CDR1 is SGHTA, CDR2 FQGNSA. V gave up 3 bases and J gave up 4 bases, with 10 bases separating them. The CDR3 is CASSFSPAYEQYF. The CDR3 coding sequence is TGTGCCAGCAGCTTCTCCCCTGCGTACGAGCAGTACTTC.

The V and J genes are TRBV19 and TRBJ1-1, with D perhaps matching TRBD1 (5 bases). V lost 10 bases, J lost 2 bases, and 8 bases lay in between. The CDR3 totals 11 residues. Germline V lookup: CDR1 LNHDA, CDR2 SQIVND (reference sequence). CDR3 sequence reads: CATGQNTEAFF. The CDR3 nucleotides are TGTGCCACCGGACAAAACACTGAAGCTTTCTTT.

The J gene is TRBJ1-1, the V gene TRBV5-6; 8 bases agree with TRBD1. The CDR3 has 15 amino acids. With 9 bases clipped from V and 0 bases from J, the junction kept 10 bases outside the gene matches. From germline, CDR1 is SGHDT and CDR2 YYEEEE. CDR3 region: CAIPGQEIMNTEAFF. The DNA of the CDR3 is TGTGCCATTCCGGGACAGGAAATCATGAACACTGAAGCTTTCTTT.

This chain joins TRBV9 and TRBJ1-1; TRBD1 matches at 9 bases. Per germline, CDR1 SGDLS and CDR2 YYNGEE. J was trimmed by 7 bases and V by 0 bases; bases with no gene match: 13. The CDR3 totals 17 residues. The CDR3 is CASSVDVHRDRDIEAFF. CDR3 sequence (DNA): TGTGCCAGCAGCGTAGACGTCCACCGGGACAGGGATATTGAAGCTTTCTTT.

This clone was picked up one time. The chain combines TRBV25-1 with TRBJ2-1; D perhaps matches TRBD1 (5 bases). Germline values: CDR1 MGHDK, CDR2 SYGVNS. The CDR3 contains 16 residues. Trimming stripped 0 bases from V and 5 bases from J, with 14 bases between. The CDR3 protein is CASSEYFRVENNEQFF. The CDR3 DNA is TGTGCCAGCAGTGAATATTTCAGGGTAGAAAACAATGAGCAGTTCTTC.

The chain is built from TRBV5-6 and TRBJ2-7; D is unclear. The CDR3 extends over 12 amino acids. Germline V gene lookup returns CDR1 SGHDT and CDR2 YYEEEE. V was shortened by 1 base and J by 3 bases, with 5 bases between the two germline ends. The CDR3 region has the DNA TGTGCCAGCAGCTTGTGGCTCTACGAGCAGTACTTC. Amino acids: CASSLWLYEQYF.

V and J are TRBV4-1 and TRBJ1-3, with D hard to call. CDR1 MGHRA and CDR2 YSYEKL come from the germline V gene. The germline V and J ends were trimmed by 2 bases and 0 bases, with 8 bases remaining between them. The CDR3 is 15 residues long. This CDR3 reads CASSQFSLSGNTIYF. Written as DNA, the CDR3 is TGCGCCAGCAGCCAATTTTCCCTCTCTGGAAACACCATATATTTT.

This sequence joins TRBV18 and TRBJ2-5; 9 bases map to TRBD1. V shed 3 bases and J 4 bases; nucleotides not matched to a gene: 15. Germline CDR1 and CDR2: KGHSH and LQKENI. The CDR3 is made up of 18 amino acids. The CDR3: CASSPNPGQGGDRETQYF. CDR3 DNA: TGTGCCAGCTCACCTAACCCGGGACAGGGAGGAGACAGAGAGACCCAGTACTTC.